This entry lists 30 T cell receptor beta chains sequenced from one sample in a study of patients and donors after allogeneic stem cell transplantation. TCRdb ran MiXCR on the RT-PCR reads and lists one entry per CDR3 protein. In the table there are 800,000 to 1,000,000 distinct CDR3 sequences, 18% of which are singletons. Source material: blood, either unsorted or a sorted T cell fraction (not recorded which). These receptors all stem from a human donor who was either an allogeneic HSCT recipient or a stem cell or donor lymphocyte infusion donor (not recorded which). It is not recorded whose cells these are; they may come from a transplant donor.

The CDR3 bases are TGTGCCACCCTAGCGGGGGGCCACAATGAGCAGTTCTTC. Protein: CATLAGGHNEQFF. The chain recombines TRBV25-1 with TRBJ2-1, with TRBD2 matching over 11 bases. This CDR3 spans 13 amino acids. Germline V lookup: CDR1 MGHDK, CDR2 SYGVNS. V was clipped by 10 bases and J by 5 bases; unmatched bases: 4.

The DNA for the CDR3 is TGTGCCAGCAGCCCGGGACAGACCCTCGGGGAAAAACTGTTTTTT. Translating it yields CASSPGQTLGEKLFF. The chain joins TRBV12-3 or TRBV12-4 to TRBJ1-4, with TRBD1 identical over 7 bases. With 6 bases clipped from V and 8 bases from J, the junction kept 12 bases outside the gene matches. The CDR3 loop spans 15 amino acids.

In nucleotides, the CDR3 is TGTGCCAGCAGCTTAAGGACAGAGTACGAGCAGTACTTC. It translates to CASSLRTEYEQYF. The chain has TRBV11-1 and TRBJ2-7, with a weak D call TRBD1 (6 bases). The CDR3 totals 13 residues. The V gene lost 2 bases and the J gene lost 4 bases, with 9 bases spanning the gap. Germline lookup yields CDR1 SGHAT and CDR2 FQDESV (reference sequence).

This clonotype has a count of ten or more. The rearrangement joins TRBV10-3 to TRBJ2-7; the D is unclear. The CDR3 covers 12 residues. Trimming pared 3 bases from V and 2 bases from J, leaving 5 bases between. CDR1 is ENHRY, CDR2 SYGVKD, per germline. CDR3 residues: CAISDRTYEQYF. The CDR3 DNA reads as TGTGCCATCAGTGACAGAACCTACGAGCAGTACTTC.

There are a few counts of this clonotype. The V gene is TRBV20-1, the J gene TRBJ1-5, with a tentative D call TRBD1 (5 bases). The CDR3 length is 15 residues. V lost 1 base and J lost 4, with 14 bases in between. From germline, CDR1 is DFQATT and CDR2 SNEGSKA (reference sequence). The CDR3 here is CSARVRGIRNQPQHF. DNA of the CDR3: TGCAGTGCTAGAGTAAGGGGAATTCGAAATCAGCCCCAGCATTTT.

This clonotype was counted many times. The chain links TRBV29-1 to TRBJ2-7, with a possible D match to TRBD2 (6 bases). The CDR3 has 13 amino acids. Germline CDR1 SQVTM, CDR2 ANQGSEA. The V end was cut by 6 bases, the J end by 3 bases, with 15 bases between. The CDR3 protein is CSVRRTGDYEQYF. As DNA, the CDR3 is TGCAGCGTGCGAAGGACGGGGGACTACGAGCAGTACTTC.

V and J are TRBV7-9 and TRBJ2-5, with 13 bases lining up with TRBD2. V lost 4 bases, J lost 4 bases, and 9 bases stayed unmatched. The CDR3 loop spans 17 amino acids. Germline V gene sequence: CDR1 SEHNR, CDR2 FQNEAQ (reference sequence). DNA for the CDR3: TGTGCCAGCAGCTGGGCTAGGACTAGCGGGAGTATAGAGACCCAGTACTTC. Amino acid sequence: CASSWARTSGSIETQYF. Using reference TRBV7-9 and TRBJ2-5 for the parts outside the CDR3, the full variable domain is DTGVSQNPRHKITKRGQNVTFRCDPISEHNRLYWYRQTLGQGPEFLTYFQNEAQLEKSRLLSDRFSAERPKGSFSTLEIQRTEQGDSAMYLCASSWARTSGSIETQYFGPGTRLLVL.

This clonotype was picked up a small number of times. The chain has TRBV6-1 and TRBJ2-1; TRBD2 aligns across 14 bases. Germline V gives CDR1 MNHNS, CDR2 SASEGT. The CDR3 spans 16 residues. V shed 6 bases and J 1 base; nucleotides not matched to a gene: 2. The DNA for the CDR3 is TGTGCCAGCAGCGGACTAGCGGGAGGTTCCTACAATGAGCAGTTCTTC. Translating it yields CASSGLAGGSYNEQFF.

This sequence joins TRBV5-6 and TRBJ2-1; D is unresolved. The V and J ends lost 1 base and 6 bases respectively, with 17 bases between them. The CDR3 loop spans 16 amino acids. Germline V CDR1 and CDR2: SGHDT, YYEEEE. The CDR3 loop is CASSLLRIVGTNEQFF. The CDR3 nucleotides read TGTGCCAGCAGCTTGCTCCGTATTGTGGGTACCAATGAGCAGTTCTTC. The full variable domain, with the rest looked up from reference TRBV5-6 and TRBJ2-1, is DAGVTQSPTHLIKTRGQQVTLRCSPKSGHDTVSWYQQALGQGPQFIFQYYEEEERQRGNFPDRFSGHQFPNYSSELNVNALLLGDSALYLCASSLLRIVGTNEQFFGPGTRLTVL.

The rearrangement uses TRBV4-1 and TRBJ1-1, with a possible D match to TRBD1 (5 bases). CDR1 is MGHRA and CDR2 is YSYEKL in the germline V gene. This CDR3 has 15 residues. Trimming took off 4 bases at V and 7 bases at J, with 19 bases between the two ends. DNA for the CDR3: TGCGCCAGCAGCCCAACCATCGCCCACGGGGGTGAAGCTTTCTTT. Protein product: CASSPTIAHGGEAFF.

The genes are TRBV12-3 or TRBV12-4 and TRBJ1-2; 9 positions match TRBD1. Unmatched junction bases numbered 7, after V lost 2 bases and J lost 0 bases. The CDR3 is 17 residues long. The CDR3 sequence is CASSLKGTGGSNYGYTF. As DNA, the CDR3 is TGTGCCAGCAGTTTAAAGGGAACAGGGGGCTCTAACTATGGCTACACCTTC.

The rearrangement joins TRBV7-9 to TRBJ1-1, with D possibly matching TRBD1 (6 bases). The CDR3 runs to 12 residues. V was clipped by 9 bases and J by 3 bases, with 11 bases between them. Looked up from germline, CDR1 is SEHNR and CDR2 is FQNEAQ (reference sequence). The CDR3 region has the DNA TGTGCCAGTGAACAGGGTTACACTGAAGCTTTCTTT. Amino acid sequence: CASEQGYTEAFF. Full variable domain (remainder filled in from reference TRBV7-9 and TRBJ1-1): DTGVSQNPRHKITKRGQNVTFRCDPISEHNRLYWYRQTLGQGPEFLTYFQNEAQLEKSRLLSDRFSAERPKGSFSTLEIQRTEQGDSAMYLCASEQGYTEAFFGQGTRLTVV.

This sequence joins TRBV29-1 and TRBJ1-2, with D perhaps matching TRBD1 (6 bases). CDR3 size: 10 residues. The V gene lost 7 bases and the J gene lost 6 bases, with 9 bases spanning the gap. Germline values: CDR1 SQVTM, CDR2 ANQGSEA. The CDR3: CSARQDGYTF. The CDR3 DNA reads as TGCAGCGCGAGACAGGATGGCTACACCTTC.

The rearrangement links TRBV27 to TRBJ2-2, with D unresolved. This CDR3 spans 15 amino acids. The V gene's germline CDR1 is MNHEY and CDR2 SMNVEV (reference sequence). The ends were cut back, 2 bases at V and 3 bases at J, with 10 bases in the middle. The CDR3, as DNA: TGTGCCAGCAGTTTAAGGCGCCGGGACACCGGGGAGCTGTTTTTT. Protein product: CASSLRRRDTGELFF.

There are a few counts of this clonotype. The chain joins TRBV7-9 to TRBJ2-3, with D perhaps given as TRBD1 or TRBD2 (6 bases each). The germline CDR1 and CDR2 sequences are SEHNR and FQNEAQ (reference sequence). Trimming shortened V by 1 base and J by 4 bases, and 15 bases separated the two germline ends. CDR3 length equals 16 residues. The DNA of the CDR3 is TGTGCCAGCAGCTTAGAAGGGGGAGGATTCCCAGATACGCAGTATTTT. Translating it yields CASSLEGGGFPDTQYF. Using reference TRBV7-9 and TRBJ2-3 for the parts outside the CDR3, the full variable domain is DTGVSQNPRHKITKRGQNVTFRCDPISEHNRLYWYRQTLGQGPEFLTYFQNEAQLEKSRLLSDRFSAERPKGSFSTLEIQRTEQGDSAMYLCASSLEGGGFPDTQYFGPGTRLTVL.

This sequence joins TRBV6-2 or TRBV6-3 and TRBJ1-1; D possibly corresponds to TRBD1 (6 bases). The V gene's germline CDR1 is MNHEY and CDR2 SVGEGT. Trimming cost V 5 bases and J 11 bases, with 24 bases left between them. This CDR3 region has 15 residues. CDR3 DNA: TGTGCCAGCAGTCCTGTCCGGACAGTGGCGGTGGATGCTTTCTTT. It codes for CASSPVRTVAVDAFF.

This chain joins TRBV27 and TRBJ2-1, with 12 bases identical to TRBD2. CDR1 and CDR2 from the germline V gene are MNHEY and SMNVEV (reference sequence). V dropped 4 bases and J dropped 6; count of bases not matched to a gene: 4. This CDR3 has 15 residues. The CDR3 nucleotides are TGTGCCAGCAGTTCGACTAGCGGGAGATTCAATGAGCAGTTCTTC. Translation gives CASSSTSGRFNEQFF.

The table lists this clonotype with a few counts. V gene TRBV28 combines with J gene TRBJ2-7, with D possibly being TRBD1 (5 bases). CDR1 is MDHEN and CDR2 is SYDVKM in the germline V gene. V shed 5 bases and J shed 3 bases, with 14 bases lying between them. The CDR3 sequence is 14 residues long. CDR3 amino acids: CASSLKGLIYEQYF. DNA for the CDR3: TGTGCCAGCAGTCTAAAGGGGCTTATCTACGAGCAGTACTTC.

This clonotype was seen a handful of times. The chain uses TRBV6-5 and TRBJ2-7; TRBD1 aligns across 10 bases. V shed 2 bases and J 4 bases; nucleotides not matched to a gene: 17. Germline V gives CDR1 MNHEY, CDR2 SVGAGI. The CDR3 loop spans 19 amino acids. The DNA of the CDR3 is TGTGCCAGCAGTTACCCCGACGAGCCGGGACAGGGGTTTGGGTACGAGCAGTACTTC. Translating it yields CASSYPDEPGQGFGYEQYF.

The J gene is TRBJ2-7, the V gene TRBV5-1, with TRBD2 matching over 8 bases. After removal of 6 bases from V and 6 bases from J, the junction contained 17 bases not matched to a gene. Per germline, CDR1 SGHRS and CDR2 YFSETQ. The CDR3 extends over 16 amino acids. The CDR3 bases are TGCGCCAGCACCCCTAGGCCAGGAGCGGGAGAAGGCGAGCAGTACTTC. Protein product: CASTPRPGAGEGEQYF. Drawing the rest from reference TRBV5-1 and TRBJ2-7, the complete variable domain is KAGVTQTPRYLIKTRGQQVTLSCSPISGHRSVSWYQQTPGQGLQFLFEYFSETQRNKGNFPGRFSGRQFSNSRSEMNVSTLELGDSALYLCASTPRPGAGEGEQYFGPGTRLTVT.

This clonotype was found many times. The chain uses TRBV29-1 and TRBJ2-3, with 9 bases identical to TRBD1. The CDR3 spans 14 residues. Unmatched junction bases numbered 8, after V lost 7 bases and J lost 3 bases. Germline V lookup: CDR1 SQVTM, CDR2 ANQGSEA. CDR3 amino acids: CSADGTGKTDTQYF. The DNA for the CDR3 is TGCAGCGCCGACGGGACAGGGAAAACAGATACGCAGTATTTT.

There are a few counts of this clonotype. This chain links TRBV20-1 with TRBJ1-2; D remains ambiguous. The CDR3 covers 16 residues. Germline values: CDR1 DFQATT, CDR2 SNEGSKA (reference sequence). V was shortened by 2 bases and J by 7 bases, with 23 bases between the two germline ends. Here the CDR3 reads CSARSPPGPLIGGYTF. CDR3 DNA: TGCAGTGCTAGATCACCACCGGGTCCCCTGATTGGTGGCTACACCTTC.

The chain links TRBV4-2 to TRBJ2-5; D remains unclear. CDR3 length: 14 amino acids. The V gene lost 0 bases and the J gene lost 2 bases, with 7 bases spanning the gap. CDR1 and CDR2 (germline): LGHNA, YNFKEQ. The CDR3 DNA reads TGTGCCAGCAGCCAAGAGCCCGAACAAGAGACCCAGTACTTC. Translated: CASSQEPEQETQYF.

The genes are TRBV27 and TRBJ1-1; no clear D. The CDR3 consists of 15 residues. The germline V and J ends were trimmed by 5 bases and 3 bases, with 16 bases remaining between them. CDR1 MNHEY and CDR2 SMNVEV come from the germline V gene (reference sequence). CDR3 in amino acids: CASSPRLPVHTEAFF. The CDR3, as DNA: TGTGCCAGCAGTCCCCGACTCCCAGTGCACACTGAAGCTTTCTTT.

This clonotype has a handful of counts. The rearrangement uses TRBV20-1 and TRBJ1-2; 7 bases match TRBD1. The J segment lost 8 bases and the V segment lost 0 bases, leaving 9 bases of the junction unmatched. Germline V gene lookup returns CDR1 DFQATT and CDR2 SNEGSKA (reference sequence). The CDR3 is made up of 14 amino acids. The CDR3 DNA reads as TGCAGTGCTAGAGAGACAAGGGGGCATCAAGGCTACACCTTC. Translation gives CSARETRGHQGYTF.

V usage is TRBV4-2 and J usage is TRBJ2-5; 10 bases map to TRBD2. The CDR3 runs 17 residues. V trimming: 3 bases; J trimming: 4 bases; junction bases outside the gene matches: 11. Looked up from germline, CDR1 is LGHNA and CDR2 is YNFKEQ. The CDR3 spells CASSQTSGGARGETQYF. In DNA form, the CDR3 reads TGTGCCAGCAGCCAGACGAGCGGGGGGGCCCGGGGAGAGACCCAGTACTTC.

Only a few counts were recorded for this clonotype. The gene calls are TRBV20-1 and TRBJ1-6; tentative D call: TRBD1 (5 bases). Between the trimmed V and J ends, which lost 6 bases and 9 bases, there was a span of 18 bases. CDR3 length: 14 amino acids. CDR1 and CDR2 (germline): DFQATT, SNEGSKA (reference sequence). The CDR3 region is CSARAGTGGSPLHF. The CDR3 DNA reads TGCAGTGCGCGCGCCGGGACTGGGGGTTCACCCCTCCACTTT.

This chain uses TRBV28 with TRBJ1-1, with D possibly matching TRBD1 (6 bases). Trimming stripped 5 bases from V and 1 base from J, with 20 bases between. Germline assignment: CDR1 MDHEN and CDR2 SYDVKM. The CDR3 is 17 amino acids. CDR3: CASSTFPRGGKNTEAFF. In DNA form, the CDR3 reads TGTGCCAGCAGTACATTCCCGAGGGGGGGTAAGAACACTGAAGCTTTCTTT. The full variable domain, with the rest looked up from reference TRBV28 and TRBJ1-1, is DVKVTQSSRYLVKRTGEKVFLECVQDMDHENMFWYRQDPGLGLRLIYFSYDVKMKEKGDIPEGYSVSREKKERFSLILESASTNQTSMYLCASSTFPRGGKNTEAFFGQGTRLTVV.

CDR3 DNA sequence: TGTGCCAGCAGCCAAGATCCCGTACAGCCCCAGCATTTT. Protein: CASSQDPVQPQHF. V usage is TRBV3-1 and J usage is TRBJ1-5; D not resolved. The germline gives CDR1 LGHDT, CDR2 YNNKEL (reference sequence). This CDR3 has 13 amino acids. The V end was cut by 0 bases, the J end by 7 bases, with 7 bases between.

The sample holds a few counts of this clonotype. The chain couples TRBV7-6 to TRBJ1-2, with 8 bases fitting TRBD1. With 1 base clipped from V and 3 bases from J, the junction kept 4 bases outside the gene matches. This CDR3 has 15 amino acids. The germline gives CDR1 SGHVS, CDR2 FNYEAQ. The CDR3 nucleotides are TGTGCCAGCAGCTTAGGGACAGGGCGGGACTATGGCTACACCTTC. This gives the protein CASSLGTGRDYGYTF.